This entry lists 24 T cell receptor beta chains sequenced from one sample in a study of blood T cells in healthy people across ages. A second roughly 6 to 11 cycle PCR used barcoded and J-beta primers. Using its own MiXCR run on the 5' RACE reads, TCRdb lists one record per CDR3 protein. The sample includes approximately 1,700,000 distinct CDR3 sequences, 39% of them seen just once. The sample was blood. Every receptor here comes from a human donor in good health.

This clonotype was counted between two and nine times. V and J are TRBV12-3 or TRBV12-4 and TRBJ2-7; no firm D call. This CDR3 comprises 16 residues. V was trimmed by 6 bases and J by 2 bases, leaving 20 bases between them. This chain's CDR3 is CASSITLTGLAYEQYF. For the CDR3, the DNA is TGTGCCAGCAGCATAACCCTCACGGGTTTGGCCTACGAGCAGTACTTC.

The chain recombines TRBV7-3 with TRBJ2-6, with 7 positions matching TRBD1. This CDR3 region has 17 residues. The V segment lost 8 bases and the J segment 0 bases; nucleotides outside the gene matches: 10. Per germline, CDR1 SGHTA and CDR2 FQGTGA. The CDR3 sequence is CASRKGQFLSGANVLTF. The CDR3 coding sequence is TGTGCCAGCCGGAAGGGACAGTTCCTCTCTGGGGCCAACGTCCTGACTTTC.

This chain connects TRBV4-2 to TRBJ2-1; D could derive from TRBD1 or TRBD2 (6 bases each). Trimming left V 0 bases short and J 0 bases short, with 12 bases between. This CDR3 region has 17 residues. Germline lookup yields CDR1 LGHNA and CDR2 YNFKEQ. The CDR3 bases are TGTGCCAGCAGCCAAGAATCGGGGGCGAGCTCCTACAATGAGCAGTTCTTC. Protein: CASSQESGASSYNEQFF.

The chain couples TRBV12-3 or TRBV12-4 to TRBJ2-3; D is undetermined. With 2 bases removed from V and 3 bases from J, the gap between germline ends came to 12 bases. The CDR3 covers 15 residues. CDR3 nucleotide sequence: TGTGCCAGCAGTTTACCGAAGGCGTCAACAGATACGCAGTATTTT. Protein: CASSLPKASTDTQYF.

The chain couples TRBV7-3 to TRBJ1-2, with 8 bases that match TRBD1. Germline V gene data show CDR1 as SGHTA and CDR2 as FQGTGA. J was trimmed by 12 bases and V by 5 bases; bases with no gene match: 11. The CDR3 contains 13 residues. CDR3: CASSLTGESLHTF. The CDR3 DNA is TGTGCCAGCAGCCTGACAGGGGAATCTCTGCACACCTTC.

The table lists this clonotype with a few counts. The chain recombines TRBV7-2 with TRBJ2-3; 9 nucleotides agree with TRBD1. CDR3 length equals 17 residues. J was trimmed by 3 bases and V by 1 base; bases with no gene match: 8. Germline assignment: CDR1 SGHTA and CDR2 FQGNSA. The CDR3 coding sequence is TGTGCCAGCAGCTTAGGGAACGGACAGGGGAGAACAGATACGCAGTATTTT. This codes for CASSLGNGQGRTDTQYF. The full variable domain, completed using reference TRBV7-2 and TRBJ2-3, is GAGVSQSPSNKVTEKGKDVELRCDPISGHTALYWYRQSLGQGLEFLIYFQGNSAPDKSGLPSDRFSAERTGGSVSTLTIQRTQQEDSAVYLCASSLGNGQGRTDTQYFGPGTRLTVL.

This clonotype was counted at least ten times. V is TRBV20-1 and J is TRBJ2-1; 10 bases line up with TRBD2. CDR3 length: 15 residues. From germline, CDR1 is DFQATT and CDR2 SNEGSKA (reference sequence). V dropped 4 bases and J dropped 3; count of bases not matched to a gene: 6. CDR3 protein: CSAISLAGVYNEQFF. CDR3 nucleotide sequence: TGCAGTGCTATTTCTCTAGCGGGGGTCTACAATGAGCAGTTCTTC.

This clonotype showed up just a few times. The V gene is TRBV6-2 or TRBV6-3, the J gene TRBJ2-3; 8 positions agree with TRBD1. With V trimmed by 9 bases and J by 8 bases, 16 bases remained unmatched. The CDR3 is 15 residues long. The germline gives CDR1 MNHEY, CDR2 SVGEGT. CDR3 protein: CASLTAGQGEGTQYF. CDR3 nucleotides: TGTGCCAGTCTTACTGCCGGACAGGGAGAGGGTACGCAGTATTTT.

This chain connects TRBV28 to TRBJ2-7; 11 positions match TRBD1. The CDR3 sequence is 15 residues long. With 7 bases clipped from V and 3 bases from J, the junction kept 8 bases outside the gene matches. The germline CDR1 and CDR2 sequences are MDHEN and SYDVKM. CDR3 sequence reads: CASTGTGGSYYEQYF. The CDR3 coding sequence is TGTGCCAGCACCGGGACAGGGGGTTCGTACTACGAGCAGTACTTC.

The chain links TRBV28 to TRBJ2-1; 7 bases map to TRBD2. The closer fit of TRBJ2-7 to the DNA end suggests the J call may be wrong. The CDR3 runs to 17 residues. CDR1 is MDHEN, CDR2 SYDVKM, per germline. CDR3 amino acids: CASSYLGGGQGGYEQYF. CDR3 nucleotides: TGTGCCAGCAGTTACCTGGGGGGAGGGCAGGGTGGCTACGAGCAGTACTTC.

With regard to this clonotype: Its ends do not fully match the called genes, so a read error is possible. The chain is built from TRBV7-2 and TRBJ2-1, with TRBD2 identical over 11 bases. CDR1 is SGHTA and CDR2 is FQGNSA in the germline V gene. The CDR3 runs to 16 residues. Here the CDR3 reads CASSPNSGGAYIEQFF. The CDR3 DNA reads TGTGCCAGCAGCCCTAATAGCGGGGGGGCCTACATTGAGCAGTTCTTC.

This clonotype turned up a few times. This chain uses TRBV5-1 with TRBJ2-5; D remains unclear. The DNA end is more similar to TRBJ2-7, so the J call may be wrong. This CDR3 has 14 amino acids. CDR1 is SGHRS, CDR2 YFSETQ, per germline. The CDR3 DNA reads TGCGCCAGCAGCTCTCAGGTTCCGAACTACGAGCAGTACTTC. Protein: CASSSQVPNYEQYF.

The J gene is TRBJ2-1, the V gene TRBV6-1; 8 nucleotides line up with TRBD2. The CDR3 runs 14 residues. V trimming: 5 bases; J trimming: 5 bases; junction bases outside the gene matches: 5. The germline gives CDR1 MNHNS, CDR2 SASEGT. The CDR3 loop reads CASSRYSGDNEQFF. Written as DNA, the CDR3 is TGTGCCAGCAGTAGATATAGCGGGGACAATGAGCAGTTCTTC.

This clonotype was recorded a few times. The rearrangement joins TRBV7-9 to TRBJ2-3; 12 bases line up with TRBD2. The CDR3 has 18 residues. The V and J ends lost 5 bases and 3 bases, in that order; junction bases with no gene match: 12. Germline V gives CDR1 SEHNR, CDR2 FQNEAQ (reference sequence). CDR3 region: CASSRPLLAGGRTDTQYF. The CDR3 DNA reads as TGTGCCAGCAGCCGGCCCCTACTAGCGGGGGGAAGGACAGATACGCAGTATTTT.

This clonotype was seen only a few times. The chain combines TRBV6-5 with TRBJ2-3; D is ambiguous. V gave up 6 bases and J gave up 8 bases, with 18 bases separating them. The CDR3 is made up of 14 amino acids. The germline V gene has CDR1 MNHEY and CDR2 SVGAGI. As DNA, the CDR3 is TGTGCCAGCAGACCCCATCGGCAGTTCGGTACGCAGTATTTT. Amino acid sequence: CASRPHRQFGTQYF.

Only a few counts were recorded for this clonotype. The rearrangement joins TRBV27 to TRBJ2-7, with unresolved D. V dropped 6 bases and J dropped 3 bases, with 12 bases sitting between them. Looked up from germline, CDR1 is MNHEY and CDR2 is SMNVEV (reference sequence). This CDR3 is built from 13 residues. The CDR3: CASSPIGSYEQYF. Here the CDR3 DNA reads TGTGCCAGCAGCCCAATAGGCAGCTACGAGCAGTACTTC.

This clonotype was recorded a few times. The chain links TRBV11-1 to TRBJ1-2; D perhaps matches TRBD1 (5 bases). V was trimmed by 4 bases and J by 3 bases, leaving 9 bases between them. The germline CDR1 and CDR2 sequences are SGHAT and FQDESV (reference sequence). The CDR3 has 13 residues. Here the CDR3 DNA reads TGTGCCAGCAGCTCAGGGAACCACTATGGCTACACCTTC. Translating gives CASSSGNHYGYTF.

The rearrangement joins TRBV7-2 to TRBJ2-5; tentative D call: TRBD2 (6 bases). There are 15 residues in the CDR3. Germline V gives CDR1 SGHTA, CDR2 FQGNSA. The ends were cut back, 3 bases at V and 5 bases at J, with 16 bases in the middle. The CDR3 protein is CASSLGTGRGETQYF. The CDR3 coding sequence is TGTGCCAGCAGCTTGGGTACAGGCCGGGGGGAGACCCAGTACTTC.

This chain connects TRBV5-8 to TRBJ2-6, with D unresolved. The CDR3 extends over 19 amino acids. CDR1 and CDR2 from the germline V gene are SGHTS and YDEGEE. Trimming took 4 bases from V and 0 from J, leaving 20 bases between them. The CDR3 DNA is TGTGCCAGCAGCCACACCGGAAGGTCGACATTCTCTGGGGCCAACGTCCTGACTTTC. Translating gives CASSHTGRSTFSGANVLTF.

This clonotype was counted a few times. This chain joins TRBV29-1 and TRBJ1-2, with TRBD1 matching 9 bases. Germline V gene sequence: CDR1 SQVTM, CDR2 ANQGSEA. The CDR3 has 17 residues. V lost 5 bases to trimming and J lost 8 bases; unmatched junction nucleotides: 21. DNA of the CDR3: TGCAGCGTTCCCTCGGGACAGGGTATTGAGGACCTCTTCGGCTACACCTTC. Protein sequence: CSVPSGQGIEDLFGYTF.

The chain joins TRBV5-1 to TRBJ2-1; D gene unclear. The ends were cut back, 4 bases at V and 6 bases at J, with 11 bases in the middle. Looked up from germline, CDR1 is SGHRS and CDR2 is YFSETQ. CDR3 length: 13 residues. CDR3: CASSPQQTNEQFF. The DNA of the CDR3 is TGCGCCAGCAGCCCCCAGCAGACCAATGAGCAGTTCTTC. Based on the CDR3 plus reference TRBV5-1 and TRBJ2-1, the full variable domain is KAGVTQTPRYLIKTRGQQVTLSCSPISGHRSVSWYQQTPGQGLQFLFEYFSETQRNKGNFPGRFSGRQFSNSRSEMNVSTLELGDSALYLCASSPQQTNEQFFGPGTRLTVL.

In this sample, this clonotype turned up many times. V gene TRBV13 combines with J gene TRBJ2-5; TRBD2 matches 11 bases. Germline V gives CDR1 PRHDT, CDR2 FYEKMQ (reference sequence). CDR3 size: 13 residues. The trim removed 8 bases at V and 5 bases at J, leaving 4 bases unmatched. The CDR3 is CASRLAGRETQYF. CDR3 nucleotides: TGTGCCAGCCGACTAGCGGGAAGGGAGACCCAGTACTTC.

This clonotype was recorded a few times. This rearrangement joins TRBV5-4 to TRBJ1-2; the D gene is possibly TRBD1 (5 bases). This CDR3 has 13 residues. Germline V gene data show CDR1 as SGHNT and CDR2 as YYREEE (reference sequence). The germline V and J ends were trimmed by 0 bases and 6 bases, with 9 bases remaining between them. The DNA of the CDR3 is TGTGCCAGCAGCTTGGTTAGGGGTAATGGCTACACCTTC. The encoded protein is CASSLVRGNGYTF.

The chain joins TRBV12-3 or TRBV12-4 to TRBJ1-2; possibly TRBD1 for D (5 bases). This CDR3 spans 14 amino acids. Trimming left V 5 bases short and J 10 bases short, with 20 bases between. The CDR3 bases are TGTGCCAGCAGTCCGGGCCGTGTTCGAGGGGCCTACACCTTC. This translates into CASSPGRVRGAYTF.